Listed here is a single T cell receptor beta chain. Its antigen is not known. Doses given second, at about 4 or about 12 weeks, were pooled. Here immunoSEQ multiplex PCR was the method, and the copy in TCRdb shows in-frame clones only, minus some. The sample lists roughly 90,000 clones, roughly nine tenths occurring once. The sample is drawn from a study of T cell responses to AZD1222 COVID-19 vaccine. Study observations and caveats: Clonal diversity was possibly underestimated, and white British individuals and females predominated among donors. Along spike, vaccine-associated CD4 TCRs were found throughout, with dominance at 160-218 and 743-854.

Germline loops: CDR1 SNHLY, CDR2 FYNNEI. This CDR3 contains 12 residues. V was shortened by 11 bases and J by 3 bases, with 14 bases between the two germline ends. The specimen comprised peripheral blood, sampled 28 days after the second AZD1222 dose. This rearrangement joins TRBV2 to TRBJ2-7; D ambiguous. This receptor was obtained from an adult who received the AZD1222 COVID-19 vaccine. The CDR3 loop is CAVRRAHYEQYF. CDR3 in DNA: TGTGCCGTAAGAAGGGCCCACTACGAGCAGTACTTC.